This TCR beta chain is from a study of cytomegalovirus exposure and HLA in healthy donors. Regarding donors, all were healthy bone marrow donors. Germline V lookup: CDR1 SGHRS, CDR2 YFSETQ. This CDR3 contains 15 residues. The V gene end was trimmed by 3 bases and the J gene end by 4 bases; junction bases not matched to a gene: 4. The PCR used 60 Vbeta and 13 Jbeta primers. Repertoires were generated with immunoSEQ multiplex PCR, while TCRdb's copy carries only in-frame clones and drops some. The sample has approximately 150,000 clones, roughly 84% seen once. This TCR came from a young man in good health and CMV-seronegative. Specimen: PBMCs. J is TRBJ2-3 and V is TRBV5-1; 11 bases are a match to TRBD2. The CDR3: CASSSSSGGSDTQYF. The CDR3 DNA reads as TGCGCCAGCAGCTCCTCTAGCGGGGGGTCAGATACGCAGTATTTT.